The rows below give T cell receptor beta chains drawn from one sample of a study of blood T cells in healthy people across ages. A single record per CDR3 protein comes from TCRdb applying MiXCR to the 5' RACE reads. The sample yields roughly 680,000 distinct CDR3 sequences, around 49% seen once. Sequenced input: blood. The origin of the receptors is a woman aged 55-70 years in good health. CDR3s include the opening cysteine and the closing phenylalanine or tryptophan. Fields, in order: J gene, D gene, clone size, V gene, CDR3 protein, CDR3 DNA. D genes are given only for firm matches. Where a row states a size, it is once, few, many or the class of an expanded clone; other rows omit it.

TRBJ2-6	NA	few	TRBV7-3	CASSLVANSGANVLTF	TGTGCCAGCAGCTTAGTGGCAAACTCTGGGGCCAACGTCCTGACTTTC
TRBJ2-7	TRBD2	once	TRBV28	CASKGETSGTYEQYF	TGTGCCAGCAAAGGGGAGACTAGCGGCACCTACGAGCAGTACTTC
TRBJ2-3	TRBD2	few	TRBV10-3	CAIHGTSGYTDTQYF	TGTGCCATCCACGGGACTAGCGGATACACAGATACGCAGTATTTT
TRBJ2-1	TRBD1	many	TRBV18	CASSRGTGRGGSYNEQFF	TGTGCCAGCTCGCGAGGGACAGGGAGAGGCGGCTCCTACAATGAGCAGTTCTTC
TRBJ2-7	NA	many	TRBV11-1	CASSLAASEGYEQYF	TGTGCCAGCAGCTTAGCGGCTAGCGAGGGCTACGAGCAGTACTTC
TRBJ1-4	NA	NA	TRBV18	CASSQTSENEKLFF	TGTGCCAGCTCCCAAACATCGGAGAATGAAAAACTGTTTTTT
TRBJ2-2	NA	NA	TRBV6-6	CASSPLGVTGELFF	TGTGCCAGCAGTCCCCTAGGGGTTACCGGGGAGCTGTTTTTT
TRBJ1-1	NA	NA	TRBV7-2	CASRPGQKNTEAFF	TGTGCCAGCAGACCTGGACAGAAGAACACTGAAGCTTTCTTT
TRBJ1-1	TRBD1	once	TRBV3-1	CASSLRTGFNTEAFF	TGTGCCAGCAGCCTAAGGACAGGGTTCAACACTGAAGCTTTCTTT
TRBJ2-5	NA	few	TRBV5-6	CASSLAVGVGETQYF	TGTGCCAGCAGCTTGGCGGTAGGGGTGGGAGAGACCCAGTACTTC